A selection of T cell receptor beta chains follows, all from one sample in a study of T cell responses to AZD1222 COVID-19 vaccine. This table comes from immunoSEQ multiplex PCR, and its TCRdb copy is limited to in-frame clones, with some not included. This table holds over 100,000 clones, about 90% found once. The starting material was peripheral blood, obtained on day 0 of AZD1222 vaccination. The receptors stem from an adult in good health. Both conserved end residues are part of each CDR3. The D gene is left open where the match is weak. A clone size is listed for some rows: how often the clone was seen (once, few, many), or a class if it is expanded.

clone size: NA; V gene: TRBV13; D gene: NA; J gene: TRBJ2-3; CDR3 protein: CASSFTDTQYF; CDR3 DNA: TGTGCCAGCAGCTTCACAGATACGCAGTATTTT
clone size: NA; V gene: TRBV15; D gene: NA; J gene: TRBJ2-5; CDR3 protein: CATSREETQYF; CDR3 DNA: TGTGCCACCAGCCGGGAAGAGACCCAGTACTTC
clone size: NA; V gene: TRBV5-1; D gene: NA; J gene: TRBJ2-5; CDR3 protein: CASSRNRAQGETQYF; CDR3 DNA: TGCGCCAGCAGCCGGAACCGGGCCCAGGGGGAGACCCAGTACTTC
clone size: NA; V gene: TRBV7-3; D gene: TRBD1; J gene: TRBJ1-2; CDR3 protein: CASSYGTGAGGYTF; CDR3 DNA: TGTGCCAGCAGCTACGGGACAGGGGCGGGCGGCTACACCTTC
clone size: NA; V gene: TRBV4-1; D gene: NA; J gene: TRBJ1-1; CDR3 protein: CASARTANTEAFF; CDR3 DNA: TGCGCCAGCGCGAGGACGGCGAACACTGAAGCTTTCTTT
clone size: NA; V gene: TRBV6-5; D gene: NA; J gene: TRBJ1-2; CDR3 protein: CASSYDFRYGYTF; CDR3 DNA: TGTGCCAGCAGCTACGATTTCCGCTATGGCTACACCTTC
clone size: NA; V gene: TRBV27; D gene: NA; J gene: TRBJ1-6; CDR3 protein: CASSLGSPYNSPLHF; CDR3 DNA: TGTGCCAGCAGTTTGGGGAGCCCCTATAATTCACCCCTCCACTTT
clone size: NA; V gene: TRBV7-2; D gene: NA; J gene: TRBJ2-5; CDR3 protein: CASSLSRTTQETQYF; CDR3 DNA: TGTGCCAGCAGCTTATCAAGGACAACCCAAGAGACCCAGTACTTC
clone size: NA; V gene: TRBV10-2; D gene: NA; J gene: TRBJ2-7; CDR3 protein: CASRTRLYEQYF; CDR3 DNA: TGCGCCAGCAGGACTAGGCTCTACGAGCAGTACTTC
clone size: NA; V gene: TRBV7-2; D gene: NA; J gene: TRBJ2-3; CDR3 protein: CASTLGGATDTQYF; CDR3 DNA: TGTGCCAGCACCTTAGGGGGGGCGACAGATACGCAGTATTTT
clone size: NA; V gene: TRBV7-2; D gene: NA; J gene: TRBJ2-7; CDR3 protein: CASSSLRTVSYEQYF; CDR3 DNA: TGTGCCAGCAGCTCTCTTCGGACGGTCTCCTACGAGCAGTACTTC
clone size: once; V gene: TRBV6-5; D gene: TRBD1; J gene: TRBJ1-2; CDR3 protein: CASRTGTLYGYTF; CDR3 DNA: TGTGCCAGCAGGACAGGGACTCTCTATGGCTACACCTTC
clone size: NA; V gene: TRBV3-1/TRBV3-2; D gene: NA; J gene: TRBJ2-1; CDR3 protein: CASSFSRGPYNEQFF; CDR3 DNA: TGTGCCAGCAGCTTCAGTCGCGGCCCTTACAATGAGCAGTTCTTC
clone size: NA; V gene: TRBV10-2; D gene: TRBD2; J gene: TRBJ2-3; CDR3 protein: CASSEPSGSPDTQYF; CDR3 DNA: TGCGCCAGCAGTGAACCTAGCGGGAGCCCAGATACGCAGTATTTT
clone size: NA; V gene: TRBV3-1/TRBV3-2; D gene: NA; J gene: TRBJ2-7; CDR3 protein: CASSQDLGSGEGYEQYF; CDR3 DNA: TGTGCCAGCAGCCAAGATCTGGGGTCAGGGGAAGGCTACGAGCAGTACTTC
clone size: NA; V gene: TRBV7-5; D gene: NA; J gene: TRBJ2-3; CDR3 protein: CVRSFNFDSRCTDTQYF; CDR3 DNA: TGTGTCAGAAGCTTTAACTTCGATAGCCGCTGCACAGATACGCAGTATTTT
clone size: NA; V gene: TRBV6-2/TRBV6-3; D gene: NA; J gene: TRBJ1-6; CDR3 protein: CASSYGLGGAYSPLHF; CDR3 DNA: TGTGCCAGCAGTTACGGCCTCGGGGGGGCTTATTCACCCCTCCACTTT
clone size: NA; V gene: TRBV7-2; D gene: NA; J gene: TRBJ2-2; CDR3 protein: CASSFDFPGSLNTGELFF; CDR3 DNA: TGTGCCAGCAGCTTTGACTTTCCCGGGAGCTTAAACACCGGGGAGCTGTTTTTT
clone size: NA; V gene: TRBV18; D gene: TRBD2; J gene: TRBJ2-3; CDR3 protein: CASSLYLTGTSPDTQYF; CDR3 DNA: TGTGCCAGCTCACTGTACCTTACCGGGACTAGCCCAGATACGCAGTATTTT
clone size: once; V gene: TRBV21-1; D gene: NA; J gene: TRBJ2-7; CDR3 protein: CASSKALRGLNYEQYF; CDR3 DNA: TGTGCCAGCAGCAAGGCACTACGGGGCCTCAACTACGAGCAGTACTTC
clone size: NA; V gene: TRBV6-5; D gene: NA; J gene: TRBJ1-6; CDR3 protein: CASSYSWSSYNSPLHF; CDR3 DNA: TGTGCCAGCAGTTACTCGTGGAGCTCCTATAATTCACCCCTCCACTTT
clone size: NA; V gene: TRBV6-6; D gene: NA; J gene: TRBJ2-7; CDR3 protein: CASEGGAKYEQYF; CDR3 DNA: TGTGCCAGCGAGGGCGGAGCGAAATACGAGCAGTACTTC
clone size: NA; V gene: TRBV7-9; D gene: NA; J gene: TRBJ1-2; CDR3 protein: CASSLPWGPTYYTF; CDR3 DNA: TGTGCCAGCAGCTTACCCTGGGGGCCTACATACTACACCTTC
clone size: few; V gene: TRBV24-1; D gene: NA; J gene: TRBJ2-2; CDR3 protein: CATSDSFSGELFF; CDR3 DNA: TGTGCCACCAGTGACTCGTTTTCTGGGGAGCTGTTTTTT
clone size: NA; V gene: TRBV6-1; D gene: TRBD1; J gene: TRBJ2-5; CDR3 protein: CASSDPATGRETQYF; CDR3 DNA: TGTGCCAGCAGTGACCCTGCGACAGGGCGGGAGACCCAGTACTTC
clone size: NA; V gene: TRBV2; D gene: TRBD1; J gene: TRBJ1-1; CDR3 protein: CATGSRGLNTEAFF; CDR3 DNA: TGTGCCACCGGGTCGAGGGGGCTGAACACTGAAGCTTTCTTT